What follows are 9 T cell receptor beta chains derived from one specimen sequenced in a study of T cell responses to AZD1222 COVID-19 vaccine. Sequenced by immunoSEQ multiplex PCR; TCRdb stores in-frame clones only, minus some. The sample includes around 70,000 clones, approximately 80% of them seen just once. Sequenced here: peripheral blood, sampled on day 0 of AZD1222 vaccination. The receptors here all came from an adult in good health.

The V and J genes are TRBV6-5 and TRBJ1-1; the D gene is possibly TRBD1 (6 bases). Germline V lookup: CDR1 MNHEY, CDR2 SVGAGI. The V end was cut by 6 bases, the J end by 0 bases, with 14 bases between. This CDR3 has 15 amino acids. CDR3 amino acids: CASRRRGGMNTEAFF. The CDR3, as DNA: TGTGCCAGCAGGAGGAGGGGGGGGATGAACACTGAAGCTTTCTTT.

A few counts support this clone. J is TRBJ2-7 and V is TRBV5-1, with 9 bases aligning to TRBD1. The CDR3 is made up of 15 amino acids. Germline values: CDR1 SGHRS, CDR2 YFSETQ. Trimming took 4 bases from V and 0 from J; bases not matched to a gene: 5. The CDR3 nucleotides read TGCGCCAGCAGCGCGCGGGGACAGGGCTCCTACGAGCAGTACTTC. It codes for CASSARGQGSYEQYF.

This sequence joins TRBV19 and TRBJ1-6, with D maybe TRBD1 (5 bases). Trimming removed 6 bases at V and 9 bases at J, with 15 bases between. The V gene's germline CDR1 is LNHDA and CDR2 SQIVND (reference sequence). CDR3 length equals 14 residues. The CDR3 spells CASSEIRDTSPLHF. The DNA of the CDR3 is TGTGCCAGTAGCGAGATCAGGGATACTTCACCCCTCCACTTT. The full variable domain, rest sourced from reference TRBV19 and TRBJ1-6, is DGGITQSPKYLFRKEGQNVTLSCEQNLNHDAMYWYRQDPGQGLRLIYYSQIVNDFQKGDIAEGYSVSREKKESFPLTVTSAQKNPTAFYLCASSEIRDTSPLHFGNGTRLTVT.

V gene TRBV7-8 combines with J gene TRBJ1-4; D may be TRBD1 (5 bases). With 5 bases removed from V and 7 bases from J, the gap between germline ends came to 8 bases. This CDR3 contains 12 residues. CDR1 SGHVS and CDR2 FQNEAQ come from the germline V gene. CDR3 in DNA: TGTGCCAGCAGCGGGGGGGGTGAAAAACTGTTTTTT. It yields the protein CASSGGGEKLFF.

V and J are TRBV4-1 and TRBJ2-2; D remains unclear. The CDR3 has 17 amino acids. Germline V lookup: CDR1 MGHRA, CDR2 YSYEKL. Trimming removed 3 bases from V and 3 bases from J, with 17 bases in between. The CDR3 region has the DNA TGCGCCAGCAGCCACCTTGAGGCGGCAGAGTACACCGGGGAGCTGTTTTTT. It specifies CASSHLEAAEYTGELFF.

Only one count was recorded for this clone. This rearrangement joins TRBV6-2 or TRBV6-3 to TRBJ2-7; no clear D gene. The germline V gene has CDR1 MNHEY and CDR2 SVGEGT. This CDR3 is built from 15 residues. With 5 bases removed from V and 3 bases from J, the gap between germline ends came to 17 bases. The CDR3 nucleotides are TGTGCCAGCAGTGGTAAGGGTCCGAACTTCTACGAGCAGTACTTC. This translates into CASSGKGPNFYEQYF.

CDR3 sequence (DNA): TGTGCCAGCAGCCTACCTCCGGGACAGATGAACACCGGGGAGCTGTTTTTT. This gives the protein CASSLPPGQMNTGELFF. The rearrangement links TRBV9 to TRBJ2-2, with 7 bases lining up with TRBD1. Looked up from germline, CDR1 is SGDLS and CDR2 is YYNGEE. The V gene end was trimmed by 4 bases and the J gene end by 1 base; junction bases not matched to a gene: 10. CDR3 length: 17 residues. The full variable domain, in which reference TRBV9 and TRBJ2-2 provide the parts outside the CDR3, is DSGVTQTPKHLITATGQRVTLRCSPRSGDLSVYWYQQSLDQGLQFLIQYYNGEERAKGNILERFSAQQFPDLHSELNLSSLELGDSALYFCASSLPPGQMNTGELFFGEGSRLTVL.

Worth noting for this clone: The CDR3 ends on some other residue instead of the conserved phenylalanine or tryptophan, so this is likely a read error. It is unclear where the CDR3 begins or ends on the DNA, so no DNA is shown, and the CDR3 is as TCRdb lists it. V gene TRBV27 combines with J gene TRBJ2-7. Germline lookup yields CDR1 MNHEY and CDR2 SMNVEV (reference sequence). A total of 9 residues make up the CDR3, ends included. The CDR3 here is CASSLQYHC.

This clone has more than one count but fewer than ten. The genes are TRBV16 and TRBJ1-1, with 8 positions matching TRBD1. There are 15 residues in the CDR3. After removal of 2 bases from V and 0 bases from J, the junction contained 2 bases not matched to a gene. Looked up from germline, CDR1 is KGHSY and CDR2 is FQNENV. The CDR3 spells CASSQMGQVNTEAFF. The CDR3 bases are TGTGCCAGCAGCCAAATGGGACAGGTGAACACTGAAGCTTTCTTT. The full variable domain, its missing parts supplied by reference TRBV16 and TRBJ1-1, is GEEVAQTPKHLVRGEGQKAKLYCAPIKGHSYVFWYQQVLKNEFKFLISFQNENVFDETGMPKERFSAKCLPNSPCSLEIQATKLEDSAVYFCASSQMGQVNTEAFFGQGTRLTVV.